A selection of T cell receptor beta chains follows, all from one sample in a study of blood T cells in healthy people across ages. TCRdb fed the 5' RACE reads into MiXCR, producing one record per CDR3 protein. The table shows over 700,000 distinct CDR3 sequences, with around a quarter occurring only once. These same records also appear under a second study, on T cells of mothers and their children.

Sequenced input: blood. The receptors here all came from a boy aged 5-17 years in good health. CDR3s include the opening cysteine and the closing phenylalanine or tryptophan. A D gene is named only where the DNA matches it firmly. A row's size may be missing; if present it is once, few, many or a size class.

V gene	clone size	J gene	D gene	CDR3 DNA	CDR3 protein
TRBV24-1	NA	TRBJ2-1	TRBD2	TGTGCCACCAGTGATACTCTAGCGGGTGATGTCTACAATGAGCAGTTCTTC	CATSDTLAGDVYNEQFF
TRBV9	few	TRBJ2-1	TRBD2	TGTGCCAGCAGCGGACGGACTAGCGGGGGGGAGCAGTTCTTC	CASSGRTSGGEQFF
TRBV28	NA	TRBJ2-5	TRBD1	TGTGCCAGCCTCTCAGGGGGCCAGGAAGAGACCCAGTACTTC	CASLSGGQEETQYF
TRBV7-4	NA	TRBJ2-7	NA	TGTGCCAGCAGCTTACGGTGGAGTATGCTCGAGCAGTACTTC	CASSLRWSMLEQYF
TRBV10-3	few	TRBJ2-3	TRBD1	TGTGCCATCGGACAGGGGGCAACAGATACGCAGTATTTT	CAIGQGATDTQYF
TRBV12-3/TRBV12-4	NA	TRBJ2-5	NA	TGTGCCAGCAGTTCCCCTCAGGAGGGTGGTCCAGAGACCCAGTACTTC	CASSSPQEGGPETQYF
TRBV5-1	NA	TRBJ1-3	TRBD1	TGCGCCAGCAGCTTGGAAGGGGACAGTCCTGGAAACACCATATATTTT	CASSLEGDSPGNTIYF
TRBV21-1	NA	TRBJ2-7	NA	TGTGCCAGCAGCAAACGTCGGGGCGACGAGCAGTACTTC	CASSKRRGDEQYF
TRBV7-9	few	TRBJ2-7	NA	TGTGCCAGCAGCTTATTCAGGGGTCTTGATTACGAGCAGTACTTC	CASSLFRGLDYEQYF
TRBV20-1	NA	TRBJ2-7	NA	TGCAGTGCTAGTGTCGCCGGGTACGAGCAGTACTTC	CSASVAGYEQYF
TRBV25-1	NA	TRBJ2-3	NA	TGTGCCAGCAGTCCAGGGCCCAGAGATACGCAGTATTTT	CASSPGPRDTQYF
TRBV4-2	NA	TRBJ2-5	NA	TGTGCCAGCAGCCAAGAGGGTCCCCAAGAGACCCAGTACTTC	CASSQEGPQETQYF
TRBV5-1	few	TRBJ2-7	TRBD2	TGCGCCAGCAGCTTGGAAAGCGGGAGTCCCTACGAGCAGTACTTC	CASSLESGSPYEQYF
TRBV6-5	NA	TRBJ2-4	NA	TGTGCCAGCAGTTACTCGAGGAAATCAGGACTAGCCAAAAACATTCAGTACTTC	CASSYSRKSGLAKNIQYF
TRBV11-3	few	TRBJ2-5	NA	TGTGCCAGCAGCTTAGAGGGCCTAGTTGAGACCCAGTACTTC	CASSLEGLVETQYF
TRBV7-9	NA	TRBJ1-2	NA	TGTGCCAGCAGCTTAGCACAAGGACCTTACTATGGCTACACCTTC	CASSLAQGPYYGYTF
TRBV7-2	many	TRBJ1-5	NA	TGTGCCAGCAGCCGCACAGATAGCAATCAGCCCCAGCATTTT	CASSRTDSNQPQHF
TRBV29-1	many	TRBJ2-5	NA	TGCAGCGTTGGGGGAGAGACCCAGTACTTC	CSVGGETQYF
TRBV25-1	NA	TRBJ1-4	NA	TGTGCCAGCGGCGTCGCGAGGGTAACTAATGAAAAACTGTTTTTT	CASGVARVTNEKLFF
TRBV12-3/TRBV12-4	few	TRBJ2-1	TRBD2	TGTGCCAGCAGTTTAGTCCTAGCGGGGGACCAGTTCTTC	CASSLVLAGDQFF
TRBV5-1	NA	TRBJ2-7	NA	TGCGCCAGCAGCTTGGCGGGGATATACAGGGAGCAGTACTTC	CASSLAGIYREQYF
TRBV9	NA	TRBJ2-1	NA	TGTGCCAGCAGCGCGGACCCAAGGGGCTACAATGAGCAGTTCTTC	CASSADPRGYNEQFF
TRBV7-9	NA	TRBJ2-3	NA	TGTGCCAGCAGCTTTAGAGAACTTACGGCAGATACGCAGTATTTT	CASSFRELTADTQYF
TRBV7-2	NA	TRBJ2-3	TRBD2	TGTGCCAGCAGCCGGCGGGAGAGTGGCGATACGCAGTATTTT	CASSRRESGDTQYF
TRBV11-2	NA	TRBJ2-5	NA	TGTGCCAGCAGCTTGTCGTTCCAAGAGACCCAGTACTTC	CASSLSFQETQYF
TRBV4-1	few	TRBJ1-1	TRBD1	TGCGCCAGCATAGCGGGTGGACAGGGCGGCACTGAAGCTTTCTTT	CASIAGGQGGTEAFF
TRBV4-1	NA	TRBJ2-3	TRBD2	TGCGCCAGCAGCCAATCGGGGGGTAAAACAGATACGCAGTATTTT	CASSQSGGKTDTQYF
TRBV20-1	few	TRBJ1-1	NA	TGCAGTGCTAGAGATCCCTCGACCAGGAACACTGAAGCTTTCTTT	CSARDPSTRNTEAFF
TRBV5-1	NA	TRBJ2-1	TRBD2	TGCGCCAGCAGCTTGGTCCTAGCGGGAGAGGGTAATGAGCAGTTCTTC	CASSLVLAGEGNEQFF
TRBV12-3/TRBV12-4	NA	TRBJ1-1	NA	TGTGCCAGCTCCAACAGGTTTCTCACTGAAGCTTTCTTT	CASSNRFLTEAFF
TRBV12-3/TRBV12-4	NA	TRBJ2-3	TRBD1	TGTGCCAGCAGTCCTTACCAGGGGGCAGATACGCAGTATTTT	CASSPYQGADTQYF
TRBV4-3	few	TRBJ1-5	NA	TGCGCCAGCAGCCAAGATGTAGGGGGGCATCAGCCCCAGCATTTT	CASSQDVGGHQPQHF
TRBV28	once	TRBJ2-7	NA	TGTGCCAGCAGTTCTCTCGCGGGGGCGGCTTACGAGCAGTACTTC	CASSSLAGAAYEQYF
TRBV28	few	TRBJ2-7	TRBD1	TGTGCCAGCGGTCCGACAGGGACGTCCGAGCAGTACTTC	CASGPTGTSEQYF
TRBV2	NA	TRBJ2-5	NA	TGTGCCAGCAGTGAATCCGTCCCCGGGCGCGGGCAAGAGACCCAGTACTTC	CASSESVPGRGQETQYF
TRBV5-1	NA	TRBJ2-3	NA	TGCGCCAGCAGCTACTACTCTACTAGCACAGATACGCAGTATTTT	CASSYYSTSTDTQYF
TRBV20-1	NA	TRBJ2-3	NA	TGCAGTGCTCCCCCTTTACCCCTCCCAGATACGCAGTATTTT	CSAPPLPLPDTQYF
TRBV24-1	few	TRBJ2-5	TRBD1	TGTGCCACCCAGACAGGGATAACGGGAGAGACCCAGTACTTC	CATQTGITGETQYF
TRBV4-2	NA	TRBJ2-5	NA	TGTGCCAGCAGCCAAGAGGGAGCAGGTGTGGAGACCCAGTACTTC	CASSQEGAGVETQYF
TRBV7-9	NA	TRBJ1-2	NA	TGTGCCAGCAGCTTAGTTAACCCGACAGGCTATGGCTACACCTTC	CASSLVNPTGYGYTF
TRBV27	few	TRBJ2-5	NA	TGTGCCAGCAGATCGGGTCGGGGGTGGGGATCGGAGACCCAGTACTTC	CASRSGRGWGSETQYF